Presented here are 3 T cell receptor beta chains from one specimen sequenced in a study of metastatic and nonmetastatic thyroid tumors. MiXCR reprocessed the PCR reads for TCRdb. The sample shows about 28,000 clones, 15% to 20% of them seen only once. No patient had received any treatment before thyroid surgery. Sequenced: blood. Receptor source: a female donor with papillary thyroid cancer or a benign thyroid nodule (not recorded which). Some clones in this sample may be carry-over from other donors' samples.

At least ten counts were recorded for this clone. This may arise from a read error, as a much more abundant clone is one base away. The chain couples TRBV19 to TRBJ2-1; D unresolved. The V end lost 8 bases, the J end lost 8 bases, and 16 bases lay between the germline ends. Germline V gives CDR1 LNHDA, CDR2 SQIVND (reference sequence). The CDR3 runs 13 residues. The CDR3 coding sequence is TGTGCCAGTCGAGTTTACCTGAGCGATGAGCAGTTCTTC. Encoded protein: CASRVYLSDEQFF.

This clone was recorded a few times. The chain has TRBV2 and TRBJ2-1; no clear D. The CDR3 totals 12 residues. Germline values: CDR1 SNHLY, CDR2 FYNNEI. V lost 6 bases and J lost 3, with 6 bases in between. In DNA form, the CDR3 reads TGTGCCAGCAGAGTAGTCTACAATGAGCAGTTCTTC. Encoded protein: CASRVVYNEQFF.

This clone was detected ten times or more. The chain has TRBV7-2 and TRBJ1-1; D is undetermined. The CDR3 contains 15 residues. Germline assignment: CDR1 SGHTA and CDR2 FQGNSA. The V end lost 4 bases, the J end lost 4 bases, and 16 bases lay between the germline ends. The CDR3 coding sequence is TGTGCCAGCAGCTCCCGACGCGGGTCCGGCACTGAAGCTTTCTTT. This translates into CASSSRRGSGTEAFF.